These T cell receptor beta chains were read from a single sample in a study of shared clonotypes between healthy human individuals. Sequencing was performed with immunoSEQ multiplex PCR; in TCRdb, only in-frame clones are kept and a portion is missing. The table lists about 2.1 million clones, around 95% of them singletons, with more than 1.5% in the top ten. Sequencing input: naive CD8+ T cells from PBMCs. These receptors were taken from a man between 18 and 29 years old in good health. Some clones in this sample may be carry-over from other donors' samples. The conserved cysteine and the conserved F or W are not part of the CDR3 here. The D gene is left open where the match is weak.

D: -; J: TRBJ1-3; length: 16; V: TRBV2; CDR3: ASSEAVRVVSLGNTIY
D: -; J: TRBJ1-2; length: 12; V: TRBV7-2; CDR3: ASSPTGYNYGYT
D: TRBD1; J: TRBJ1-3; length: 14; V: TRBV28; CDR3: ASRLSGQRYGNTIY
D: -; J: TRBJ1-2; length: 11; V: TRBV11-2; CDR3: ASSLGRADSYT
D: TRBD2; J: TRBJ2-1; length: 14; V: TRBV7-9; CDR3: ASSLVTSGSGNEQF
D: TRBD2; J: TRBJ2-1; length: 11; V: TRBV19; CDR3: ASSFSGSNEQF
D: -; J: TRBJ1-2; length: 13; V: TRBV6-4; CDR3: ASSGRHHQEYGYT
D: -; J: TRBJ1-2; length: 14; V: TRBV4-3; CDR3: ASSPRTDSPIYGYT
D: -; J: TRBJ2-2; length: 11; V: TRBV18; CDR3: ASSPRGTGELF
D: -; J: TRBJ2-1; length: 11; V: TRBV7-9; CDR3: ASSFPLGNEQF
D: TRBD1; J: TRBJ1-3; length: 12; V: TRBV10-3; CDR3: AILGQFPGNTIY
D: -; J: TRBJ2-3; length: 14; V: TRBV13; CDR3: ASSLGGGWGTDTQY
D: TRBD2; J: TRBJ2-1; length: 14; V: TRBV29-1; CDR3: SVEASAGGTYNEQF
D: -; J: TRBJ2-3; length: 13; V: TRBV19; CDR3: ASSPTASGTDTQY
D: TRBD1; J: TRBJ1-2; length: 11; V: TRBV29-1; CDR3: SVIQGALYGYT
D: TRBD2; J: TRBJ2-1; length: 19; V: TRBV2; CDR3: ASINWRAEGTSGRGIYEQF
D: -; J: TRBJ2-2; length: 15; V: TRBV9; CDR3: ASSVEGNSITIGELF
D: -; J: TRBJ1-1; length: 14; V: TRBV9; CDR3: ASSESVKGPGTEAF
D: TRBD1; J: TRBJ2-7; length: 11; V: TRBV7-8; CDR3: ASSGTGWYEQY
D: TRBD2; J: TRBJ2-5; length: 15; V: TRBV7-9; CDR3: ASSLSLAGAFEETQY
D: -; J: TRBJ2-7; length: 13; V: TRBV7-9; CDR3: ASSLDSGATYEQY
D: TRBD2; J: TRBJ2-3; length: 14; V: TRBV7-6; CDR3: ASSFGLAGSTDTQY
D: -; J: TRBJ2-5; length: 13; V: TRBV15; CDR3: ATSRQDHLEETQY
D: TRBD2; J: TRBJ2-7; length: 17; V: TRBV4-1; CDR3: ASSQGGATSGRTSYEQY
D: TRBD1; J: TRBJ2-7; length: 12; V: TRBV28; CDR3: ASSLDRGLREQY
D: TRBD1; J: TRBJ2-1; length: 14; V: TRBV4-3; CDR3: ASSQGTGGQYNEQF
D: TRBD2; J: TRBJ2-3; length: 13; V: TRBV5-1; CDR3: ASSSGLAGTDTQY
D: -; J: TRBJ1-2; length: 12; V: TRBV9; CDR3: ASSVVPEDYGYT
D: TRBD2; J: TRBJ2-3; length: 16; V: TRBV5-5; CDR3: ASSFPLAGGPSTDTQY
D: -; J: TRBJ1-1; length: 11; V: TRBV7-9; CDR3: ASSLEFSGEAF
D: -; J: TRBJ1-1; length: 11; V: TRBV29-1; CDR3: SVEDMFGAEAF
D: -; J: TRBJ2-7; length: 13; V: TRBV11-2; CDR3: ASSSLQGTGYEQY
D: -; J: TRBJ1-1; length: 11; V: TRBV4-1; CDR3: ASSQVRSTEAF
D: -; J: TRBJ2-7; length: 12; V: TRBV28; CDR3: ASPLRQPSYEQY
D: -; J: TRBJ2-1; length: 13; V: TRBV28; CDR3: ASRYRTVTYNEQF
D: TRBD1; J: TRBJ1-1; length: 12; V: TRBV30; CDR3: AWNRQGDVTEAF
D: -; J: TRBJ2-5; length: 12; V: TRBV4-1; CDR3: ASSPPAARETQY